The clone carrying this T cell receptor (beta chain) has just a few counts. The V gene's germline CDR1 is LGHNA and CDR2 YSLEER. This CDR3 is 15 amino acids long. V shed 0 bases, J shed 5 bases, and the junction held 6 bases outside the gene matches. This record belongs to a study of cytotoxic CD8 clonotypes in ibrutinib-treated CLL. Researchers set a sequencing depth target of 1 in 200,000 to 1 in 1 million T cells. Profiling relied on immunoSEQ multiplex PCR, and the TCRdb table lists in-frame clones only, not all of them. This table has some 200,000 clones, over 55% appearing once. This chain uses TRBV4-3 with TRBJ1-1; TRBD1 aligns across 7 bases. The material sequenced was PBMCs, taken after 24 months of ibrutinib treatment. This receptor was obtained from a human donor with chronic lymphocytic leukemia. In nucleotides, the CDR3 is TGCGCCAGCAGCCAAGAAACGACAGGGAGGACTGAAGCTTTCTTT. Translated, it gives CASSQETTGRTEAFF.